The 6 T cell receptor beta chains reported below all come from one sample, sequenced in a study of control samples from healthy donors and cancer patients. Only in-frame clones appear in the TCRdb table, and some are missing; sequencing was by immunoSEQ multiplex PCR. This sample yields approximately 76,000 clones, of which 84% are seen a single time; 11% belongs to the top ten. The material sequenced was PBMCs. These receptors originate from a man in his 60s with head and neck cancer.

Here the CDR3 DNA reads TGCAGTGCCCTCAATCAGCCCCAGCATTTT. It translates to CSALNQPQHF. The rearrangement uses TRBV20-1 and TRBJ1-5; D uncertain. The V gene's germline CDR1 is DFQATT and CDR2 SNEGSKA (reference sequence). The CDR3 length is 10 residues. Trimming pared 6 bases from V and 3 bases from J, leaving 3 bases between.

The J gene is TRBJ2-5, the V gene TRBV6-4; D is undetermined. The CDR3 is made up of 16 amino acids. The germline V and J ends were trimmed by 0 bases and 4 bases, with 15 bases remaining between them. Germline CDR1 MRHNA, CDR2 SNTAGT. This CDR3 reads CASSDSKGRTGETQYF. The CDR3 DNA is TGTGCCAGCAGTGACTCGAAAGGCAGGACGGGAGAGACCCAGTACTTC.

J is TRBJ1-2 and V is TRBV28; 8 positions agree with TRBD1. With V trimmed by 3 bases and J by 4 bases, 10 bases remained unmatched. The CDR3 extends over 16 amino acids. The germline gives CDR1 MDHEN, CDR2 SYDVKM. CDR3 sequence reads: CASSFGRGRLGYGYTF. As DNA, the CDR3 is TGTGCCAGCAGTTTCGGCAGGGGGCGCCTCGGCTATGGCTACACCTTC.

The chain uses TRBV19 and TRBJ1-5; D not certain. The CDR3 runs to 13 residues. V was pared by 2 bases and J by 5 bases, with 7 bases between. Germline CDR1 reads LNHDA; CDR2 reads SQIVND (reference sequence). Written as DNA, the CDR3 is TGTGCCAGTAGTATAAGGACCGATCAGCCCCAGCATTTT. Encoded protein: CASSIRTDQPQHF.

This clone was found once. This chain uses TRBV21-1 with TRBJ2-7; the DNA was not used to check the table's D call, TRBD2. TRBV21-1 represents a pseudogene. This CDR3 has 12 amino acids. CDR3 in DNA: TGTGCCAGAAGCGGGAGACCCTACGAGCAGTACTTC. As protein: CARSGRPYEQYF.

The chain joins TRBV25-1 to TRBJ2-1, with D possibly being TRBD1 or TRBD2 (5 bases each). The CDR3 is made up of 11 amino acids. Trimming removed 11 bases at V and 7 bases at J, with 12 bases between. Germline lookup yields CDR1 MGHDK and CDR2 SYGVNS. This CDR3 is CALQRGNEQFF. The CDR3 nucleotides read TGTGCCCTCCAGAGGGGAAATGAGCAGTTCTTC.